The 2 T cell receptor beta chains below were found in one sample sequenced in a study of shared T cell receptors in the human thymus. Generated by immunoSEQ multiplex PCR, the TCRdb table keeps only in-frame clones and is missing some. The sample includes about 610,000 clones, approximately 87% seen only once; the top ten take roughly 0.0097%. These same records also appear under a second study, on human thymus T cells.

Sequenced: thymocytes. These receptors all come from a boy in the first two years of life with a congenital heart defect.

This chain links TRBV19 with TRBJ2-7; 8 nucleotides align to TRBD2. The CDR3 consists of 17 residues. The germline CDR1 and CDR2 sequences are LNHDA and SQIVND (reference sequence). After removal of 4 bases from V and 2 bases from J, the junction contained 13 bases not matched to a gene. The CDR3 region has the DNA TGTGCCAGTAGTACCCCCCCACTAGCGGATACCCCCTACGAGCAGTACTTC. Translated: CASSTPPLADTPYEQYF.

The chain joins TRBV5-1 to TRBJ1-4; D gene uncertain. Germline lookup yields CDR1 SGHRS and CDR2 YFSETQ. This CDR3 has 14 residues. V lost 3 bases and J 4 bases, leaving 10 bases between the germline ends. The CDR3 DNA sequence: TGCGCCAGCAGCTACGGACTCGGTAATGAAAAACTGTTTTTT. As protein: CASSYGLGNEKLFF.